What follows are 6 T cell receptor beta chains derived from one specimen sequenced in a study of beta chain features in type 1 diabetes. Expressed TCRB transcripts were sequenced after all isolated RNA was converted to cDNA. The method was immunoSEQ multiplex PCR; TCRdb's version includes in-frame clones alone and lacks a portion of them. The profile shows roughly 50,000 clones, roughly half of them singletons. Study conclusions and caveats: For Type 1 diabetes patients, all four CD4+ subsets carried TCRB CDR3s that were moderately but significantly shorter.

Which antigens these TCRs recognize remains unknown. Sequenced: Tregs from blood. Receptors were obtained from a woman aged 40 to 49 with type 1 diabetes.

This chain links TRBV7-2 with TRBJ1-1; possibly TRBD1 for D (5 bases). The V end lost 3 bases, the J end lost 11 bases, and 13 bases lay between the germline ends. Germline loops: CDR1 SGHTA, CDR2 FQGNSA. This CDR3 comprises 12 residues. CDR3 protein: CASSLGQSRAFF. As DNA, the CDR3 is TGTGCCAGCAGCTTGGGGCAGTCCAGGGCTTTCTTT.

The rearrangement joins TRBV6-5 to TRBJ1-1, with a tentative D call TRBD1 (6 bases). This CDR3 has 14 residues. Deletions cut 4 bases from V and 1 base from J, with 10 bases between. Germline CDR1 and CDR2: MNHEY and SVGAGI. The CDR3 bases are TGTGCCAGCAGTTTGAGGACAGCGAACACTGAAGCTTTCTTT. The encoded protein is CASSLRTANTEAFF.

J is TRBJ1-1 and V is TRBV6-1; D call uncertain. The CDR3 length is 16 residues. Germline CDR1 reads MNHNS; CDR2 reads SASEGT. V gave up 4 bases and J gave up 0 bases, with 15 bases separating them. CDR3 sequence (DNA): TGTGCCAGCAGTGGCGTGGGAGGGAGCATGAACACTGAAGCTTTCTTT. Amino acids: CASSGVGGSMNTEAFF.

The chain is built from TRBV6-1 and TRBJ2-7, with D perhaps TRBD1 (6 bases). This CDR3 region has 15 residues. V lost 5 bases to trimming and J lost 5 bases, with 19 bases between them. Germline CDR1 MNHNS, CDR2 SASEGT. CDR3 nucleotides: TGTGCCAGCAGTTCTTTACCCGGACAGAACAACGAGCAGTACTTC. It specifies CASSSLPGQNNEQYF.

The chain links TRBV29-1 to TRBJ2-3, with TRBD1 matching over 9 bases. Germline CDR1 is SQVTM and CDR2 is ANQGSEA. The CDR3 is made up of 18 amino acids. Losses at the gene ends were 0 bases for V and 2 bases for J; bases not matched to a gene: 12. The CDR3 coding sequence is TGCAGCGTTGAAGAGCCCACCCTCGACAGGGGGAACACAGATACGCAGTATTTT. Translating gives CSVEEPTLDRGNTDTQYF.

CDR3 sequence (DNA): TGTGCCAGCAGCGTCTCAGCGGGAGGGCCAGATACGCAGTATTTT. Residues: CASSVSAGGPDTQYF. V usage is TRBV9 and J usage is TRBJ2-3; 10 bases match TRBD2. The junction had 4 bases not matched to a gene; V was cut back by 2 bases and J by 4 bases. The CDR3 is 15 amino acids. Germline values: CDR1 SGDLS, CDR2 YYNGEE.